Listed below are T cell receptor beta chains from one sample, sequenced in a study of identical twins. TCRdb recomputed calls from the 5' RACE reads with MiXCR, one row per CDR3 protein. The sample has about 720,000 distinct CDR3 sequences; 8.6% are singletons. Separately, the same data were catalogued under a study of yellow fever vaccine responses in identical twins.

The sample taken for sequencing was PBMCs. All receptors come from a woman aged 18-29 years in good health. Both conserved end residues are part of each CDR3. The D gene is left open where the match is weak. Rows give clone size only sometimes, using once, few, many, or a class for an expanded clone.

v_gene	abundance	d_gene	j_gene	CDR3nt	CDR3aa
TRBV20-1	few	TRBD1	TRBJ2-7	TGCAGTGCTAGTAAGGGGACAGGCTACGAGCAGTACTTC	CSASKGTGYEQYF
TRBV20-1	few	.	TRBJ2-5	TGCAGTGCACCTACTAGCCCCCAAGAGACCCAGTACTTC	CSAPTSPQETQYF
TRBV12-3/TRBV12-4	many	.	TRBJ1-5	TGTGCCAGCAGCCCCTACAGGGCAGGTCAGCCCCAGCATTTT	CASSPYRAGQPQHF
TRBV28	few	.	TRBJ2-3	TGTGCCAGCAGACCTCCCAACAGAGATACGCAGTATTTT	CASRPPNRDTQYF
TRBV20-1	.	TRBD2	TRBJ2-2	TGCAGTGCTAGTCGGGGGGCGAACACCGGGGAGCTGTTTTTT	CSASRGANTGELFF
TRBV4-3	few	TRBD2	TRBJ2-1	TGCGCCAGCAGCCAAGATTGGGTAGCGGGCCCTTTCGAGCAGTTCTTC	CASSQDWVAGPFEQFF
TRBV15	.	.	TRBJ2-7	TGTGCCACCAGCAGCGATCGGCACTACGAGCAGTACTTC	CATSSDRHYEQYF
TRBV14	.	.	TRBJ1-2	TGTGCCAGCAGTCCCGGAAGAGCTAACTATGGCTACACCTTC	CASSPGRANYGYTF
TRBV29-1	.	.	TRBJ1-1	TGCAGCGTTGAGGCTAAGGGGTGGGTCACTGAAGCTTTCTTT	CSVEAKGWVTEAFF
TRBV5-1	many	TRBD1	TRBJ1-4	TGCGCCAGCAGCCTTCGACAGGGGGCGGGTGAAAAACTGTTTTTT	CASSLRQGAGEKLFF
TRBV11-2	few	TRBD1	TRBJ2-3	TGTGCCAGCAGCTTAGGGACAGGGATGGGGCACGCAGATACGCAGTATTTT	CASSLGTGMGHADTQYF
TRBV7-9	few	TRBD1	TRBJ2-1	TGTGCCAGCAGCTCCTGGGACAGGCGAAGCCCCAATGAGCAGTTCTTC	CASSSWDRRSPNEQFF
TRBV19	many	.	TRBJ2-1	TGTGCCAGTAGCCCATTGGACGTCCTTGGGGGCAATGAGCAGTTCTTC	CASSPLDVLGGNEQFF
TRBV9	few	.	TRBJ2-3	TGTGCCAGCAGCGAGGAGGGCGGGGGCAGCACAGATACGCAGTATTTT	CASSEEGGGSTDTQYF
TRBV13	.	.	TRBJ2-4	TGTGCCAGCAGCTTAGAGGCGGCCATTCAGTACTTC	CASSLEAAIQYF
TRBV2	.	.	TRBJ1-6	TGTGCCAGCAAATTGGGAGGTCTCCACTTT	CASKLGGLHF
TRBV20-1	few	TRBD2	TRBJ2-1	TGCAGTGCTTGGACTAGCGGAGCGAGCTCCTACAATGAGCAGTTCTTC	CSAWTSGASSYNEQFF
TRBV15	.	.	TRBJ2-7	TGTGCCACCAGCAGAGATATCGGCTACGAGCAGTACTTC	CATSRDIGYEQYF
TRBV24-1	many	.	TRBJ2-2	TGTGCCACCAGTGATTTGCAGAGGGACACCGGGGAGCTGTTTTTT	CATSDLQRDTGELFF
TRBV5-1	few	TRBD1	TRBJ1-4	TGCGCCAGCACCCCGACAGGGGATAATGAAAAACTGTTTTTT	CASTPTGDNEKLFF
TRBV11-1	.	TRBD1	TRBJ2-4	TGTGCCAGCAGCTTAGCGGTCGGCAGGGGGACCCCCTTAGCCAAAAACATTCAGTACTTC	CASSLAVGRGTPLAKNIQYF
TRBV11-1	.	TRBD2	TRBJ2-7	TGTGCCAGCAGCCTAAAGGGACTAGCGGACTACGAGCAGTACTTC	CASSLKGLADYEQYF
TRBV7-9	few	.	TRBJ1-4	TGTGCCAGCAGGTCCCGCCAGGCAACTAATGAAAAACTGTTTTTT	CASRSRQATNEKLFF
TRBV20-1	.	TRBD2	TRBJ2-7	TGCAGTGCTCCCCAGCCCGGGGGGGCCTACGAGCAGTACTTC	CSAPQPGGAYEQYF
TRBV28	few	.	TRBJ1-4	TGTGCCAGCAGTTTACCCCAGGGTAATGAAAAACTGTTTTTT	CASSLPQGNEKLFF
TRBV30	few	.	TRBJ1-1	TGTGGCGCCACAGGGTCGGTTGAAGCTTTCTTT	CGATGSVEAFF
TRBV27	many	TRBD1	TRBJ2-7	TGTGCCAGCAGCCCGAACCGGGACAGTACCTACGAGCAGTACTTC	CASSPNRDSTYEQYF
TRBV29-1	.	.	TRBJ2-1	TGCAGCGTTGATCTGGCCCAAACCTACAATGAGCAGTTCTTC	CSVDLAQTYNEQFF
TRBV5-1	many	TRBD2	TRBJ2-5	TGCGCCAGCAGCCCATTACTAGCGGGCCGGGAGACCCAGTACTTC	CASSPLLAGRETQYF
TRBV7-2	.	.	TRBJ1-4	TGTGCCAGCAGCTCGCAGGGGACTAATGAAAAACTGTTTTTT	CASSSQGTNEKLFF
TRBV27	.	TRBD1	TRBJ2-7	TGTGCCAGCAGAAGGACAGGGGTCTACGAGCAGTACTTC	CASRRTGVYEQYF
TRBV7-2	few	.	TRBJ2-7	TGTGCCAGCAGCTTTGACGGAGATACCTACGAGCAGTACTTC	CASSFDGDTYEQYF
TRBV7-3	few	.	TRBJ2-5	TGTGCCAGCAGCTTATTCCACGGCCAAGAGACCCAGTACTTC	CASSLFHGQETQYF
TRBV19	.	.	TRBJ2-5	TGTGCCAGTAGTTGGACCCAAGAGACCCAGTACTTC	CASSWTQETQYF
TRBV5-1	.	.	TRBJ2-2	TGCGCCAGCAGCTTCCCCCTGGCAAACACCGGGGAGCTGTTTTTT	CASSFPLANTGELFF
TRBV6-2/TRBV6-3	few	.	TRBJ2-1	TGTGCCAGCATCGGACCCGATAGCTCCTACAATGAGCAGTTCTTC	CASIGPDSSYNEQFF
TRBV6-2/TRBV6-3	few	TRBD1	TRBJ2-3	TGTGCCAGCAGTTACCCAACCCGGGGACAGGCGACAGATACGCAGTATTTT	CASSYPTRGQATDTQYF
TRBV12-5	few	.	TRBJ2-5	TGTGCTAGTGGTTTGGCCGGTGGGGAGACCCAGTACTTC	CASGLAGGETQYF
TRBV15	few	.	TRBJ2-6	TGTGCCACCAGCAGAGATTGGCAGGCTGGGGCCAACGTCCTGACTTTC	CATSRDWQAGANVLTF
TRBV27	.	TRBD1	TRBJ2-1	TGTGCCAGCGGTAATCGACAGGGGCAGGCCTTGGGCTCCTACAATGAGCAGTTCTTC	CASGNRQGQALGSYNEQFF
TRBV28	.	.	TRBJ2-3	TGTGCCAGCAGTTTTACCCCGACGAGTAGCACAGATACGCGGTATTTT	CASSFTPTSSTDTRYF
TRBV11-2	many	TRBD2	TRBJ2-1	TGTGCCAGCAGCCCGGGACTAGCGGGAGTTCCGCCGTACAATGAGCAGTTCTTC	CASSPGLAGVPPYNEQFF